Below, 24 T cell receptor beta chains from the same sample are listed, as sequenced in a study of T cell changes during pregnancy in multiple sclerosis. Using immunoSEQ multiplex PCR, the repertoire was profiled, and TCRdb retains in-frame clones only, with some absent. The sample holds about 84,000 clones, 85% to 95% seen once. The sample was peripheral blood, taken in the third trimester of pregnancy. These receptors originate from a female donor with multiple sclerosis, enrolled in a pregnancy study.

The CDR3 region has the DNA TGTGCCAGCACAGAAGGGACAGGGGATGGCTACACCTTC. It encodes CASTEGTGDGYTF. This rearrangement joins TRBV6-5 to TRBJ1-2; TRBD1 aligns across 10 bases. The V gene's germline CDR1 is MNHEY and CDR2 SVGAGI. After removal of 7 bases from V and 6 bases from J, the junction contained 5 bases not matched to a gene. The CDR3 covers 13 residues.

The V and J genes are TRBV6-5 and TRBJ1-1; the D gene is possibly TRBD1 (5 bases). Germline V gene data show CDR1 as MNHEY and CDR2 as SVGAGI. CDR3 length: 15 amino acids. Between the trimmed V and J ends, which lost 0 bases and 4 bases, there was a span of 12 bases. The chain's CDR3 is CASSYSEGIGTEAFF. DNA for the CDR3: TGTGCCAGCAGTTACTCGGAGGGGATAGGCACTGAAGCTTTCTTT.

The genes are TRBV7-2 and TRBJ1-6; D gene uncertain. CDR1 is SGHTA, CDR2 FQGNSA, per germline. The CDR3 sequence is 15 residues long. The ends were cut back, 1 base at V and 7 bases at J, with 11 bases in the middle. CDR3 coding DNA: TGTGCCAGCAGCTTAGGTCAGGCGCAAAATTCACCCCTCCACTTT. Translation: CASSLGQAQNSPLHF.

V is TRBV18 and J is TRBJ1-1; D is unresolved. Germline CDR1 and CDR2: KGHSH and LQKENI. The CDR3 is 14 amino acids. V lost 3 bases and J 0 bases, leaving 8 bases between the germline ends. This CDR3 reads CASSPQILNTEAFF. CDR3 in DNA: TGTGCCAGCTCACCCCAGATCCTGAACACTGAAGCTTTCTTT. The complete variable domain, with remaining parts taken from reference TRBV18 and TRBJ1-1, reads NAGVMQNPRHLVRRRGQEARLRCSPMKGHSHVYWYRQLPEEGLKFMVYLQKENIIDESGMPKERFSAEFPKEGPSILRIQQVVRGDSAAYFCASSPQILNTEAFFGQGTRLTVV.

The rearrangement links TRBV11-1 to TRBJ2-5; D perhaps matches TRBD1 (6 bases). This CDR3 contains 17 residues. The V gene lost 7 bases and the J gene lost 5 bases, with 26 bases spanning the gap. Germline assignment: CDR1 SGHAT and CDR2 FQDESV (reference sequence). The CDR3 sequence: CASTFGTGTTRSETQYF. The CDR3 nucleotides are TGTGCCAGCACCTTTGGGACCGGGACAACTAGGTCGGAGACCCAGTACTTC.

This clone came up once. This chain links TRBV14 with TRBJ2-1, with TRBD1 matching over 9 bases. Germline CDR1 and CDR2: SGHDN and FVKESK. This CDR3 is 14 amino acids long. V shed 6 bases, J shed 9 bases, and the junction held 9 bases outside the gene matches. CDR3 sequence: CASRPGQGVAEQFF. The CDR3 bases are TGTGCCAGCAGACCGGGACAGGGTGTTGCTGAGCAGTTCTTC.

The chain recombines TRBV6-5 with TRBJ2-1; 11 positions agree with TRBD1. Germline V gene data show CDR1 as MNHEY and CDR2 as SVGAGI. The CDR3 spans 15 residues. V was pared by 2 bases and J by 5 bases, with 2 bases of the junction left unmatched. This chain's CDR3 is CASSYRTGGHNEQFF. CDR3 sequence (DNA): TGTGCCAGCAGTTACAGGACAGGGGGCCACAATGAGCAGTTCTTC.

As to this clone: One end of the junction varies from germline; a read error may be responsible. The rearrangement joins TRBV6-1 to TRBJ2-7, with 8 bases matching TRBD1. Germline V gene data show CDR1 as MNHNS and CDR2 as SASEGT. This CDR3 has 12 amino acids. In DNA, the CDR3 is TGTGCCAGCAGAGACAGGGGCCCTTTGGGAAACTTC. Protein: CASRDRGPLGNF.

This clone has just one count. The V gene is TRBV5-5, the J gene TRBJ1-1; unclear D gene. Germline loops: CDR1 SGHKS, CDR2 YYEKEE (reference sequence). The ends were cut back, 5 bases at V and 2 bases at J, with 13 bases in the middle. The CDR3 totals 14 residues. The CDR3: CASRSASPNTEAFF. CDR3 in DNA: TGTGCCAGCAGATCTGCGAGCCCAAACACTGAAGCTTTCTTT.

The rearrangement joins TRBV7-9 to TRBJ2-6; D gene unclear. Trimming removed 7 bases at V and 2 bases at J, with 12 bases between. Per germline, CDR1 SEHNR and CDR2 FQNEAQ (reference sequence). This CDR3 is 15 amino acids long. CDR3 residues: CASIPEIAGANVLTF. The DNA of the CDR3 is TGTGCCAGCATCCCGGAGATTGCTGGGGCCAACGTCCTGACTTTC. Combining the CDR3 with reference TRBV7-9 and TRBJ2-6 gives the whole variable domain DTGVSQNPRHKITKRGQNVTFRCDPISEHNRLYWYRQTLGQGPEFLTYFQNEAQLEKSRLLSDRFSAERPKGSFSTLEIQRTEQGDSAMYLCASIPEIAGANVLTFGAGSRLTVL.

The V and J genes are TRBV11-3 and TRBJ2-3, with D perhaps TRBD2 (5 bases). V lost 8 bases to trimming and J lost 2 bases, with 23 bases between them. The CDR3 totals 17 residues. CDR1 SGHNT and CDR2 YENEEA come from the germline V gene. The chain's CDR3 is CASGNHLWTPDTDTQYF. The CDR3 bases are TGTGCCAGCGGCAATCATTTGTGGACTCCCGACACAGATACGCAGTATTTT.

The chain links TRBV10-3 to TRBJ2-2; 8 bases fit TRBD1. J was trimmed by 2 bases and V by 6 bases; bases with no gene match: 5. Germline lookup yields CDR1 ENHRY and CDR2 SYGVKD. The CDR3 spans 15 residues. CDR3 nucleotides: TGTGCCATCAGCCCTCAGGGGGCCAACACCGGGGAGCTGTTTTTT. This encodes CAISPQGANTGELFF.

The CDR3, as DNA: TGCGCCAGCAGCTTGGTTGCAGGGTCAGATACGCAGTATTTT. This encodes CASSLVAGSDTQYF. The V call is TRBV5-1, the J call TRBJ2-3; tentatively, D is TRBD1 (5 bases). There are 14 residues in the CDR3. CDR1 and CDR2 from the germline V gene are SGHRS and YFSETQ. V lost 0 bases to trimming and J lost 4 bases, with 9 bases between them.

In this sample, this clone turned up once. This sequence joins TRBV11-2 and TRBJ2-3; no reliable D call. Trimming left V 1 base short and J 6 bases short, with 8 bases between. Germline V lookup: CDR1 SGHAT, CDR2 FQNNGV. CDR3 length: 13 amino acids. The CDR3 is CASSLVSVDTQYF. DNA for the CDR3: TGTGCCAGCAGCTTAGTCTCGGTGGATACGCAGTATTTT.

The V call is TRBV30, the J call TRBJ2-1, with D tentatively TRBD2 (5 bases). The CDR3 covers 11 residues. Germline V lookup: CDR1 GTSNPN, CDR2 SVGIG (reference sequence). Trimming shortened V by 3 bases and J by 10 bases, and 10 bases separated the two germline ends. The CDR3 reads CAWSNEREQFF. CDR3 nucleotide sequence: TGTGCCTGGAGCAACGAGCGGGAGCAGTTCTTC.

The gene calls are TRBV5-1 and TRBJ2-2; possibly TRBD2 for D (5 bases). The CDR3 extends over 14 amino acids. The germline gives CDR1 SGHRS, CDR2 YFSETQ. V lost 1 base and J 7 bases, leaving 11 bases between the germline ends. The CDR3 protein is CASSLKQAVGELFF. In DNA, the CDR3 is TGCGCCAGCAGCTTGAAACAAGCGGTCGGGGAGCTGTTTTTT.

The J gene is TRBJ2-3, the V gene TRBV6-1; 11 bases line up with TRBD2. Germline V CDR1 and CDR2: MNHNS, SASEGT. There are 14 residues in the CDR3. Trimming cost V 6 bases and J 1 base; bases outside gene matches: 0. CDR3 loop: CASRTSGGTDTQYF. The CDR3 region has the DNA TGTGCCAGCAGGACTAGCGGGGGCACAGATACGCAGTATTTT.

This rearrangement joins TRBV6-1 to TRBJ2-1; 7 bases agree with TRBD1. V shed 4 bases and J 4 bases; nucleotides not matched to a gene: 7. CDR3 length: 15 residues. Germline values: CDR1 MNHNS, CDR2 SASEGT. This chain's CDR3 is CASSGQQGWYNEQFF. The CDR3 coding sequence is TGTGCCAGCAGTGGTCAACAGGGGTGGTACAATGAGCAGTTCTTC.

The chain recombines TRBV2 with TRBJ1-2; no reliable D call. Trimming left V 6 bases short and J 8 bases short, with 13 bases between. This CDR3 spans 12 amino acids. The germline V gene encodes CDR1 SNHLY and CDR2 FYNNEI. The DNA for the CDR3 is TGTGCCAGCAGCGGGGAGGGAAGGGGCTACACCTTC. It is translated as CASSGEGRGYTF.

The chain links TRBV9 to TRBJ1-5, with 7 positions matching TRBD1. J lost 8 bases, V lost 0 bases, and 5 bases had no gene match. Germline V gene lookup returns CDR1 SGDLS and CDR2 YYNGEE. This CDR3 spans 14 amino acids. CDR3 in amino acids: CASSVGQGHEPQHF. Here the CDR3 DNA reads TGTGCCAGCAGCGTAGGACAGGGTCATGAGCCCCAGCATTTT.

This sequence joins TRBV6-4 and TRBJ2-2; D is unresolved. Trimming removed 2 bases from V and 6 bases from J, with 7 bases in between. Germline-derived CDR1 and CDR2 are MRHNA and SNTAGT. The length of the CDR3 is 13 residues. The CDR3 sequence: CASSDDPAGELFF. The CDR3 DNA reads TGTGCCAGCAGTGACGATCCGGCCGGGGAGCTGTTTTTT.

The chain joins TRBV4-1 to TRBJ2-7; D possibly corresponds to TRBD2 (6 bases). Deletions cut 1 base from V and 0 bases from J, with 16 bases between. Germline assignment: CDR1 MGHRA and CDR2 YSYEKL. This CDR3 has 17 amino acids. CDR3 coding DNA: TGCGCCAGCAGCCAAGGTGGAGGGCAGGGAGTCTCCTACGAGCAGTACTTC. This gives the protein CASSQGGGQGVSYEQYF.

Written as DNA, the CDR3 is TGTGCCAGCAGCGTAGAGGTGGCGGAGAGCTCCTACAATGAGCAGTTCTTC. This codes for CASSVEVAESSYNEQFF. The gene calls are TRBV9 and TRBJ2-1; D ambiguous. Trimming left V 0 bases short and J 0 bases short, with 13 bases between. The length of the CDR3 is 17 residues. Germline V gene data show CDR1 as SGDLS and CDR2 as YYNGEE.

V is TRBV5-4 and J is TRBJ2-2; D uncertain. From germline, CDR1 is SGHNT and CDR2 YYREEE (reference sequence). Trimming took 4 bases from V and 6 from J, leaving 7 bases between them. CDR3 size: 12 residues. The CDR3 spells CASSGDSGELFF. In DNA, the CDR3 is TGTGCCAGCAGCGGAGACTCCGGGGAGCTGTTTTTT.